This TCR beta chain was captured in a study of CXCR3-negative and CXCR3-positive naive CD8 T cells (dated 2019 in TCRdb). Turning to the overall study: In total, 130 million to 150 million TRB reads were obtained, or roughly 1.5 +/- 0.3 million reads per library. Diversity and physicochemical repertoire analyses covered some ten donors pooled from two independent experiments. TRBV-TRBJ cluster analysis included naive subsets from 5 donors and memory cells from 3 donors.

The run used a NextSeq 550. The Human TCR Profiling Kit (MiLaboratory) was used to prepare UMI-labeled 5' RACE TRB cDNA libraries. cDNA synthesis used the entire amount of extracted RNA, and PCR amplification then used the entire amount of cDNA produced. The libraries were made side by side, with each library going through the same number of PCR cycles. On the authors' methods: About 53,000 +/- 9,400 unique UMI-labeled TRB cDNA molecules per library were extracted with MIGEC and MiXCR, with at least two reads per UMI required. On average, about 40,000 +/- 10,000 functional in-frame TRB CDR3 nucleotide clonotypes lacking stop codons were found per library. Diversity metrics, including normalized Shannon-Wiener and Chao1, were computed in VDJtools after downsampling to 5000 UMI-labeled TRB molecules per sample. Clonotype-size-weighted physicochemical properties of the central five CDR3 residues (interaction energy, strength, volume and Kidera factor 4) were computed in VDJtools. TCRdb reprocessed the reads and provides one entry for every CDR3 protein sequence; no DNA is given. TCRdb's processing, not the authors' own work, is the source of the V and J calls. This sample's clone table shows about 4,700 distinct CDR3 sequences. The ten biggest clones cover more than 2% of the sample.

Each CD8+ T cell subset was flow-sorted in triplicate, and some 310,000 cells per subset were placed directly into RLT lysis buffer. Naive CD8+ T cells were defined stringently as CD45RO-CCR7+CD27+CD95- to exclude memory contaminants. Standard density gradient centrifugation was used to isolate peripheral blood mononuclear cells from buffy coats. Naive CXCR3-negative and CXCR3-positive CD8+ T cells were flow-sorted on a FACSAria III. An RNeasy Mini Kit was used to extract total RNA from the sorted cells. Comments on this clonotype: What antigen it recognizes has not been identified.

The paper's findings and limits, for the study overall: Both naive subsets had comparably high repertoire diversity, while memory CD8+ T cells had much lower repertoire diversity. TRB CDR3s from CXCR3-positive naive cells showed higher hydrophobicity (lower Kidera factor 4), lower energy, and higher strength and volume indices than CXCR3-negative naive cells. Naive CXCR3-negative and CXCR3-positive cells from the same donor showed similar TRBV-TRBJ usage, whereas memory cells showed distinct patterns. Because CXCR3 expression was partially decreased after cryopreservation, freshly isolated PBMCs were used for most assays. Because surface CD5, which has been linked to self-reactivity in mice, was comparable between naive subsets, TCR interaction strength was also inferred from TRB CDR3 physicochemical properties.

The clonotype comes from a human donor in good health. Some clones in this sample may be carry-over from other donors' samples. Sample: naive CXCR3+ CD8+ T cells from blood. Per the publication, the cell subset or site label means: CD45RO-CCR7+CD27+CD95- naive CD8+ T cells expressing CXCR3 (TNR3+).

CDR3 loop: CASSLVQGTANYGYTF. This chain joins TRBV7-9 to TRBJ1-2; the TCRdb D gene call, TRBD1, has no DNA to confirm it. The germline V gene (reference sequence) specifies SEHNR as CDR1 and FQNEAQ as CDR2. Spanning cysteine to phenylalanine, the CDR3 consists of 16 amino acids. No DNA accompanies this entry.